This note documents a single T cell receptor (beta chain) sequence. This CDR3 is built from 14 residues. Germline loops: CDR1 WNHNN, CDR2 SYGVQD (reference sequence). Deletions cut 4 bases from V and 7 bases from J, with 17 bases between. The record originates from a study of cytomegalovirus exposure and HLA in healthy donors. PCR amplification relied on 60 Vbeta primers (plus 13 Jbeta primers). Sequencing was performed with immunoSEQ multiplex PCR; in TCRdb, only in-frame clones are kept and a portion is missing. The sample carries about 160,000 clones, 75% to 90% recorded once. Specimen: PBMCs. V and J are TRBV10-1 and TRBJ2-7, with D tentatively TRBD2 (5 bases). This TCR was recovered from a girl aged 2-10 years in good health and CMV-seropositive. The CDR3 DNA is TGCGCCAGCAGTGGAGGAGTGGTAACGGGAGAGCAGTACTTC. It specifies CASSGGVVTGEQYF.